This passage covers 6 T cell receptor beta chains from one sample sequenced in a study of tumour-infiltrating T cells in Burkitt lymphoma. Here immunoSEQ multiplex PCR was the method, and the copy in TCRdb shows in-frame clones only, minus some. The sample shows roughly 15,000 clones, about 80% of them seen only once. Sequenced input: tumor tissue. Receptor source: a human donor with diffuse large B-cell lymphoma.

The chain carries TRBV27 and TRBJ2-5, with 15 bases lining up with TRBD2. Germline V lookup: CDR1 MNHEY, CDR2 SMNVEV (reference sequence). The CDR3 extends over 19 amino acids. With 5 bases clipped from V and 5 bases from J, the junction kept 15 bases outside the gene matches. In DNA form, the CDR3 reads TGTGCCAGCAGTGCTAGGTGGACTAGCGGGAGGGCCGGGTTGGAGACCCAGTACTTC. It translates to CASSARWTSGRAGLETQYF.

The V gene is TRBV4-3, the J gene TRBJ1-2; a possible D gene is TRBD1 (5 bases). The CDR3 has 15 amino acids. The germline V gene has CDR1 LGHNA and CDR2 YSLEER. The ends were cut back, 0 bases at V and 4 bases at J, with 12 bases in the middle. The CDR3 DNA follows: TGCGCCAGCAGCCAAGATCGGGGCAACAGCTATGGCTACACCTTC. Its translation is CASSQDRGNSYGYTF.

The CDR3 region has the DNA TGTGCCAGCTCACGGGGACTAGCGGGAGAGGAGATCAAGCAGTATTTT. Its protein is CASSRGLAGEEIKQYF. V is TRBV18 and J is TRBJ2-3, with TRBD2 identical over 14 bases. Trimming cost V 4 bases and J 11 bases; bases outside gene matches: 11. Germline V CDR1 and CDR2: KGHSH, LQKENI. The CDR3 has 16 amino acids.

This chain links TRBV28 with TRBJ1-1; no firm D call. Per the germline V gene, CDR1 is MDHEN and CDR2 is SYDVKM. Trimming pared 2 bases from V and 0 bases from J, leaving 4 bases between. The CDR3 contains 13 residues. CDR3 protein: CASSLPLNTEAFF. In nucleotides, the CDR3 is TGTGCCAGCAGTTTACCACTGAACACTGAAGCTTTCTTT.

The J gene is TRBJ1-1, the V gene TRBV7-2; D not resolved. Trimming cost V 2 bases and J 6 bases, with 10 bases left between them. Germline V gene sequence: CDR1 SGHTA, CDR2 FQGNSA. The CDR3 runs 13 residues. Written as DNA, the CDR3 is TGTGCCAGCAGCTTAAACTTAGATCCTGAAGCTTTCTTT. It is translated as CASSLNLDPEAFF.

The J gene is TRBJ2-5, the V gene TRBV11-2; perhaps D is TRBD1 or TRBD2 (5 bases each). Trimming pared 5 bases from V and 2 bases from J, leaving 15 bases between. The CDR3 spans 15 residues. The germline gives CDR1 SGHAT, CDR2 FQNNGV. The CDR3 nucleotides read TGTGCCAGCAGCCCGGGACCAGTGGAGCAAGAGACCCAGTACTTC. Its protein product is CASSPGPVEQETQYF.